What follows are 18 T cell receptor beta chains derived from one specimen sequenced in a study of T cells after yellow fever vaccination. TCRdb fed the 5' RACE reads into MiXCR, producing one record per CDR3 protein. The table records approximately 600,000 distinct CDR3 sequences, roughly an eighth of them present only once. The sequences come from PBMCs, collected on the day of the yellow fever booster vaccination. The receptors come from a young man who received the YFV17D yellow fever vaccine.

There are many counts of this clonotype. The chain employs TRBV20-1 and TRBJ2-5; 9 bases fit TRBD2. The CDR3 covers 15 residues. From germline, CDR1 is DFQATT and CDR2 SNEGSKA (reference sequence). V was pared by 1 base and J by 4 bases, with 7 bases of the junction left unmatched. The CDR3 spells CSARGAGGPGETQYF. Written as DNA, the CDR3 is TGCAGTGCTAGAGGGGCGGGAGGGCCGGGAGAGACCCAGTACTTC.

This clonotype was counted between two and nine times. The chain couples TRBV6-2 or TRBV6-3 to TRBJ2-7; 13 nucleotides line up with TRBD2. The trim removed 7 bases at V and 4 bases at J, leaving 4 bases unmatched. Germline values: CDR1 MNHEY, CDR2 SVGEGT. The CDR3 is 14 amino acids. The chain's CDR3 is CASTWTSGRYEQYF. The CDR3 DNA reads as TGTGCCAGCACCTGGACTAGCGGGAGATACGAGCAGTACTTC.

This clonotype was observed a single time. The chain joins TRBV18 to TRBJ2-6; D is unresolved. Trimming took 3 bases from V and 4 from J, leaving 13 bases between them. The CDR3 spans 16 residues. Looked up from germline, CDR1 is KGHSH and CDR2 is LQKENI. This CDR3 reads CASSPSGSPGANVLTF. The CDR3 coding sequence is TGTGCCAGCTCACCCAGTGGAAGTCCCGGGGCCAACGTCCTGACTTTC.

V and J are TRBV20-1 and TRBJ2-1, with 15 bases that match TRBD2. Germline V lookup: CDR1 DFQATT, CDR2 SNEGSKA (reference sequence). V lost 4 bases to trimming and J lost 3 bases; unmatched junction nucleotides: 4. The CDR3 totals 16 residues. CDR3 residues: CSATGLAGGGYNEQFF. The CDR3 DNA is TGCAGTGCTACGGGACTAGCGGGAGGAGGCTACAATGAGCAGTTCTTC.

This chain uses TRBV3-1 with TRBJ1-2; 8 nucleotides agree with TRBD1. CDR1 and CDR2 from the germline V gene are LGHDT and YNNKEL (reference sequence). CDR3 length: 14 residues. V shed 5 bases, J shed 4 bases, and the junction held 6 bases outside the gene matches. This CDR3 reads CASSGGQGGYGYTF. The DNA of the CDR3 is TGTGCCAGCAGCGGAGGACAGGGTGGCTATGGCTACACCTTC. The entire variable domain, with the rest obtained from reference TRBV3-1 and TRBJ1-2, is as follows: DTAVSQTPKYLVTQMGNDKSIKCEQNLGHDTMYWYKQDSKKFLKIMFSYNNKELIINETVPNRFSPKSPDKAHLNLHINSLELGDSAVYFCASSGGQGGYGYTFGSGTRLTVV.

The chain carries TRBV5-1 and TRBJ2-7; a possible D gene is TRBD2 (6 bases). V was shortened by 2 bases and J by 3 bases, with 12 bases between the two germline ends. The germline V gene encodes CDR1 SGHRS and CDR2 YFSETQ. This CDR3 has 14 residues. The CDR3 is CASSFNSGNYEQYF. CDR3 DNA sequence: TGCGCCAGCAGCTTCAATAGCGGAAACTACGAGCAGTACTTC.

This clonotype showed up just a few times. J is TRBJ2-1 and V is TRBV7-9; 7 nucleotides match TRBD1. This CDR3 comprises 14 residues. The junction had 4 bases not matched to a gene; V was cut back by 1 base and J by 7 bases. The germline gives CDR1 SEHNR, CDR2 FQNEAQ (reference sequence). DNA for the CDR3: TGTGCCAGCAGCTTAGTCCAACAGGGGAATGAGCAGTTCTTC. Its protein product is CASSLVQQGNEQFF.

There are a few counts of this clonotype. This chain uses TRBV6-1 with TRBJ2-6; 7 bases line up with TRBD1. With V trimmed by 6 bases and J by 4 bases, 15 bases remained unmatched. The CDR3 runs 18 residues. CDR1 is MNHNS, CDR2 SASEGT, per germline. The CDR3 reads CASRDPGQTSPGANVLTF. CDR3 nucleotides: TGTGCCAGCAGAGATCCGGGACAGACCTCCCCGGGGGCCAACGTCCTGACTTTC.

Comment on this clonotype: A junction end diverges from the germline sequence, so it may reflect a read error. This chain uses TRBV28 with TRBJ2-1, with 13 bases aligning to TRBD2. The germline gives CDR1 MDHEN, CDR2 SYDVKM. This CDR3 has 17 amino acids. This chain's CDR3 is CTSSGLGLAGNYNEQFF. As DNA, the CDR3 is TGTACCAGCAGCGGTTTGGGACTAGCGGGAAACTACAATGAGCAGTTCTTC.

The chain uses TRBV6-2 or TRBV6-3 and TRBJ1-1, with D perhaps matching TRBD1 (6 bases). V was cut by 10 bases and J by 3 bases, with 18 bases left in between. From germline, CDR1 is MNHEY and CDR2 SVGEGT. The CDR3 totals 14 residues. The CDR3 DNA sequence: TGTGCCACCTCCCAATCACAGGGCTACACTGAAGCTTTCTTT. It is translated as CATSQSQGYTEAFF.

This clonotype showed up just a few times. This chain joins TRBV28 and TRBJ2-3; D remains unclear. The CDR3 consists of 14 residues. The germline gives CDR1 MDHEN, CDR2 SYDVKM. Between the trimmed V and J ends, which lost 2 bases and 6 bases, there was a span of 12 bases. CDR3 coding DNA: TGTGCCAGCAGTTTAGCCGGATGGTACGATACGCAGTATTTT. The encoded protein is CASSLAGWYDTQYF.

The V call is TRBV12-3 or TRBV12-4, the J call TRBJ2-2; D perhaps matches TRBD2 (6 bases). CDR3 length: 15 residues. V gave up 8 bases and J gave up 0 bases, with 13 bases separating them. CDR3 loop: CASDSGGANTGELFF. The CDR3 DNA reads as TGTGCCAGCGATTCCGGAGGGGCGAACACCGGGGAGCTGTTTTTT.

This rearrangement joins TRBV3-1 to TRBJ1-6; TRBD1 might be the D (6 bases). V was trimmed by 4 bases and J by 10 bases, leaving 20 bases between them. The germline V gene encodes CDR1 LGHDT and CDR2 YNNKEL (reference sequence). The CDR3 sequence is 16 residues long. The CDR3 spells CASSPGQPRLLSPLHF. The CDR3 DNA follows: TGTGCCAGCAGCCCCGGACAGCCAAGGTTGTTATCACCCCTCCACTTT.

Here the CDR3 reads CASNKQMNTEAFF. The CDR3 coding sequence is TGTGCCAGCAACAAGCAGATGAACACTGAAGCTTTCTTT. The rearrangement uses TRBV7-2 and TRBJ1-1, with no clear D. Germline V gives CDR1 SGHTA, CDR2 FQGNSA. Between the trimmed V and J ends, which lost 7 bases and 0 bases, there was a span of 9 bases. The CDR3 has 13 amino acids.

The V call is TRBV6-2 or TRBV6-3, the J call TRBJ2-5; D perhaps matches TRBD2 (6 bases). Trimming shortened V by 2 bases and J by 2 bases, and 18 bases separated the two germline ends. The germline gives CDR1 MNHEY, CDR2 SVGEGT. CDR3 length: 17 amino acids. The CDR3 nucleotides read TGTGCCAGCAGTTACGCCGTCGAGGGAGGCCGACAAGAGACCCAGTACTTC. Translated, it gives CASSYAVEGGRQETQYF.

The CDR3 DNA reads as TGTGCCAGCAGCCCCATTACGCCCCAGCATTTT. Translating it yields CASSPITPQHF. The chain uses TRBV7-7 and TRBJ1-5, with D unclear. Trimming pared 5 bases from V and 9 bases from J, leaving 8 bases between. CDR3 length: 11 residues. Germline V lookup: CDR1 SSHAT, CDR2 FNYEAQ (reference sequence).

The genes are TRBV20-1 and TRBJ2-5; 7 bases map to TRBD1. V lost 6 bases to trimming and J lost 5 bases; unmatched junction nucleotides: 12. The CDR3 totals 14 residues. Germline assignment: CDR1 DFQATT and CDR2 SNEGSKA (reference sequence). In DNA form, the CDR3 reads TGCAGTGCCCTTGTAGTGACAGGGACCGAGACCCAGTACTTC. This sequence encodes CSALVVTGTETQYF.

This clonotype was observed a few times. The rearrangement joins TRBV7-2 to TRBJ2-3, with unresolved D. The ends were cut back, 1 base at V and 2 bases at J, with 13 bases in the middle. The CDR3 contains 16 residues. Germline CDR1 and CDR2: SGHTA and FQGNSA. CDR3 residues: CASSLGGGAYTDTQYF. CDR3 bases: TGTGCCAGCAGCTTAGGTGGCGGTGCATACACAGATACGCAGTATTTT.